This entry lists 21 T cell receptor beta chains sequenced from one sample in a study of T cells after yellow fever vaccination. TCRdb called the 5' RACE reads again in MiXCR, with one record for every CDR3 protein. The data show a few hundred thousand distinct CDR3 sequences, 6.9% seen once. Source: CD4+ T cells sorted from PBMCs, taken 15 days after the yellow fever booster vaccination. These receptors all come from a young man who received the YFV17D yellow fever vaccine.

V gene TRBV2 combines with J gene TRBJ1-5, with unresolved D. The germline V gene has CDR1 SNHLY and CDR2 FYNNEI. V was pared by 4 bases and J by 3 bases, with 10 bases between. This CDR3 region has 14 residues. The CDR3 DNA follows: TGTGCCAGCAGTGCAGTCGAGGTCAATCAGCCCCAGCATTTT. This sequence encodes CASSAVEVNQPQHF.

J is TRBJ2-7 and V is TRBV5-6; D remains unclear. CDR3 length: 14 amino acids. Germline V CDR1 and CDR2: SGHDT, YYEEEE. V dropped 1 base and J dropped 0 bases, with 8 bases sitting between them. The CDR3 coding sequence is TGTGCCAGCAGCTTGAAAGGGCCCTCCTACGAGCAGTACTTC. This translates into CASSLKGPSYEQYF.

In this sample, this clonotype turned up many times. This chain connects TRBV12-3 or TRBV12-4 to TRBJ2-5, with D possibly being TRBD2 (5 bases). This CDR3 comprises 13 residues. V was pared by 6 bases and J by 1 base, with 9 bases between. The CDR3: CASSPAGQETQYF. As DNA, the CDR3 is TGTGCCAGCAGCCCCGCGGGCCAAGAGACCCAGTACTTC.

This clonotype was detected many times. The CDR3 DNA reads as TGTGCCAGCAGCGTAGGGACTAGCGTTTTGACCGGGGAGCTGTTTTTT. Encoded protein: CASSVGTSVLTGELFF. The V gene is TRBV9, the J gene TRBJ2-2; 9 positions agree with TRBD2. Unmatched junction bases numbered 5, after V lost 0 bases and J lost 5 bases. The CDR3 consists of 16 residues. The germline V gene encodes CDR1 SGDLS and CDR2 YYNGEE.

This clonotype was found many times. CDR3 region: CASSLGQGLLNEQFF. The CDR3 DNA sequence: TGTGCCAGCTCACTGGGACAGGGCTTGCTTAATGAGCAGTTCTTC. J is TRBJ2-1 and V is TRBV18; 9 bases line up with TRBD1. With V trimmed by 4 bases and J by 7 bases, 8 bases remained unmatched. CDR1 is KGHSH and CDR2 is LQKENI in the germline V gene. This CDR3 has 15 residues.

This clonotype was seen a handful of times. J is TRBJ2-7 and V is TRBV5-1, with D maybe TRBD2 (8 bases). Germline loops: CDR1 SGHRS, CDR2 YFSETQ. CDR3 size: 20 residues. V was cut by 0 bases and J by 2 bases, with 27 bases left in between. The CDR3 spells CASSLGDRVKTSATAYEQYF. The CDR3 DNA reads TGCGCCAGCAGCTTGGGCGACAGGGTCAAGACTAGCGCGACCGCCTACGAGCAGTACTTC.

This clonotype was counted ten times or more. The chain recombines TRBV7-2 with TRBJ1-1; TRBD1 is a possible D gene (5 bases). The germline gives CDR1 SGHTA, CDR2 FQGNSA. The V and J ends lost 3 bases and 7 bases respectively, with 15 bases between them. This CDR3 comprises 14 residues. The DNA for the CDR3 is TGTGCCAGCAGCTTTCGCAGGGCTGAGAGTGAAGCTTTCTTT. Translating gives CASSFRRAESEAFF.

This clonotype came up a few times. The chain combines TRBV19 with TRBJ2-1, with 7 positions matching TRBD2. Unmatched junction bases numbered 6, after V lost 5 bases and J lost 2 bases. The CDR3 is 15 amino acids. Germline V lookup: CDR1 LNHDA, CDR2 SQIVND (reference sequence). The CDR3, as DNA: TGTGCCAGTAGTTCTAGCGGAGTACCCTACAATGAGCAGTTCTTC. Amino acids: CASSSSGVPYNEQFF.

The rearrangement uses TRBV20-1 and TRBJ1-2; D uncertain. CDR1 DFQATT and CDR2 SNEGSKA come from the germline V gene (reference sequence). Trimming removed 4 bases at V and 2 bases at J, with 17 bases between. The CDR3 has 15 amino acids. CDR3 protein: CSAKGRGGENYGYTF. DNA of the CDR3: TGCAGTGCTAAAGGTCGCGGCGGGGAGAACTATGGCTACACCTTC.

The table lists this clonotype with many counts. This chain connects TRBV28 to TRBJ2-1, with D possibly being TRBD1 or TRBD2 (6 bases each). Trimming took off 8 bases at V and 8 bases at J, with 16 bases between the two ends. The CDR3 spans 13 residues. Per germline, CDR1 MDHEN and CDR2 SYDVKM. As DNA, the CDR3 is TGTGCCAGCGCAACCGGGGGCAGGGATGAGCAGTTCTTC. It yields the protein CASATGGRDEQFF.

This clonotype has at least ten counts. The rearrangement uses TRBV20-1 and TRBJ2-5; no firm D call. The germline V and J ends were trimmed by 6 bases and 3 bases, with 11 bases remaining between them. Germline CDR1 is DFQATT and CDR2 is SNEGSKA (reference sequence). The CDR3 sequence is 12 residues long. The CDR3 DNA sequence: TGCAGTGCACGGAATCGGAAAGAGACCCAGTACTTC. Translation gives CSARNRKETQYF.

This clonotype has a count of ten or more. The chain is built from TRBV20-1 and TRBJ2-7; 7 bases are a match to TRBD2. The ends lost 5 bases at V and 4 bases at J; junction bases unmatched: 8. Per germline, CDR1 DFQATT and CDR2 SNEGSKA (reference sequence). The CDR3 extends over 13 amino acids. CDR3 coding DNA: TGCAGTGCTGCGAGGACTAGTGGGTACGAGCAGTACTTC. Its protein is CSAARTSGYEQYF.

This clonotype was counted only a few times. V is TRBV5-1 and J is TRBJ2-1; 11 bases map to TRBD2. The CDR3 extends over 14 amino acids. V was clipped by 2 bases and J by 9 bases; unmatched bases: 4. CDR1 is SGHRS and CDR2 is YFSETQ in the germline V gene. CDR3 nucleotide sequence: TGCGCCAGCAGCTTTAGCGGGAGGGCCCTTGAGCAGTTCTTC. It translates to CASSFSGRALEQFF.

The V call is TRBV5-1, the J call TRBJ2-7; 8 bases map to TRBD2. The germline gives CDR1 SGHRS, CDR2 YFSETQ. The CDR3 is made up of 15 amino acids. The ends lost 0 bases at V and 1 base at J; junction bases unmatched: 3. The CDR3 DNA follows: TGCGCCAGCAGCTTGGGTTCGGGAGGGTCCTACGAGCAGTACTTC. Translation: CASSLGSGGSYEQYF.

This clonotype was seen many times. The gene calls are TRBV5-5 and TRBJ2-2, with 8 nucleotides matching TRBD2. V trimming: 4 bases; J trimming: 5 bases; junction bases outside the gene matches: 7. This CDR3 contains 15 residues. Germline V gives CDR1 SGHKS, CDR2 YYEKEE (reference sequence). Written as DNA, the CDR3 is TGTGCCAGCAGCCCGAGCGGGAGTGGAACCGGGGAGCTGTTTTTT. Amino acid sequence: CASSPSGSGTGELFF.

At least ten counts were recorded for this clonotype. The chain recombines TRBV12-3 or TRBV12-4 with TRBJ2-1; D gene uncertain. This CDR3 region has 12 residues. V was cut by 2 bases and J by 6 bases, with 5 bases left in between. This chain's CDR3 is CASSLRANEQFF. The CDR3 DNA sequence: TGTGCCAGCAGTTTAAGAGCCAATGAGCAGTTCTTC.

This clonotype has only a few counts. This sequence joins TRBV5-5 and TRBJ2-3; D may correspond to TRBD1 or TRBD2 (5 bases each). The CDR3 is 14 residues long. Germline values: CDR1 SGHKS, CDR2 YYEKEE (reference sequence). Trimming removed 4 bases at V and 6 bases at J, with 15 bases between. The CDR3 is CASSPGPQEDTQYF. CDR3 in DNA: TGTGCCAGCAGCCCGGGACCGCAGGAGGATACGCAGTATTTT.

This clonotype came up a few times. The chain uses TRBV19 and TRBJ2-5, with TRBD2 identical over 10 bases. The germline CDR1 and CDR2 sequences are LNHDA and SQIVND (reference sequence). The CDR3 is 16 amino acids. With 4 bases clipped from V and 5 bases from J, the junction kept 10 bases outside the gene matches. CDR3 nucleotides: TGTGCCAGTAGTACCATAGCGGGAGGACGAGGGGAGACCCAGTACTTC. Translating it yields CASSTIAGGRGETQYF.

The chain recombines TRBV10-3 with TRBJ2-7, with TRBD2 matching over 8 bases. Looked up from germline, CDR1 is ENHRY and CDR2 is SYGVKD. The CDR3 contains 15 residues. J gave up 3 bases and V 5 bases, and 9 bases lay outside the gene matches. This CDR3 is CAISSGAGGNYEQYF. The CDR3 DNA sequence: TGTGCCATCAGTTCGGGGGCGGGAGGTAACTACGAGCAGTACTTC.

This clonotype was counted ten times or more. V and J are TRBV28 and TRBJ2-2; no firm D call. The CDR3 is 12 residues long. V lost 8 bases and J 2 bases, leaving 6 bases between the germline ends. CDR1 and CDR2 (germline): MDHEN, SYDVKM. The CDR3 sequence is CASSRNTGELFF. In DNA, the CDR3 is TGTGCCAGCTCCCGAAACACCGGGGAGCTGTTTTTT.

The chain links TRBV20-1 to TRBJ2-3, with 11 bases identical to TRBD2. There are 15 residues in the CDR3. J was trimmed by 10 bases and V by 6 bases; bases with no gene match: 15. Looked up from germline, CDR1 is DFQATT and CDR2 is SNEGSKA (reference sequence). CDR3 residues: CSAATSGIPQKPQYF. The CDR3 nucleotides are TGCAGTGCCGCGACTAGCGGGATCCCTCAGAAGCCGCAGTATTTT.